This T cell receptor beta chain was recorded in a study of blood T cells in healthy people across ages. Through a sample-barcoded 5' primer and a J-beta primer mix, a second PCR was run for roughly 7 to 12 cycles. Each CDR3 protein is one row after TCRdb ran MiXCR on the 5' RACE reads. The sample has fewer than 900,000 distinct CDR3 sequences; around 34% are singletons. CDR3 length equals 12 residues. The V segment lost 5 bases and the J segment 5 bases; nucleotides outside the gene matches: 2. CDR1 and CDR2 from the germline V gene are WSHSY and SAAADI. The donors, all healthy, were Caucasians living in Russia, aged roughly 6 to 100. Isolating PBMCs gave at least 6.5 million of these cells per sample. General observations from the study: Relative to aged donors, long-lived donors carried more naive CD4+ cells and displayed higher diversity. Changes seen in expanded clonotypes were possibly confounded by donor CMV status left unknown.

Concerning this clonotype itself: Its antigen is not identified.

This TCR came from a young man in good health. Sequencing used blood. The V gene is TRBV10-2, the J gene TRBJ2-7; 8 bases agree with TRBD1. The CDR3 DNA reads as TGCGCCAGCAGTACAGGGGGGAACGAGCAGTACTTC. Its protein is CASSTGGNEQYF.